A single sample gave rise to the 5 T cell receptor beta chains below, sequenced in a study of control samples from healthy donors and cancer patients. Using immunoSEQ multiplex PCR, the repertoire was profiled, and TCRdb retains in-frame clones only, with some absent. Seen here are 22,000 or so clones, about 85% observed once, and the top ten hold over 35%. Material: PBMCs. These receptors all come from a man in his 60s with head and neck cancer.

The CDR3, as DNA: TGTGCCAGCAGCTATTTAACCGGGACAGGGATGAACACTGAAGCTTTCTTT. This gives the protein CASSYLTGTGMNTEAFF. This rearrangement joins TRBV13 to TRBJ1-1; 9 nucleotides align to TRBD1. The length of the CDR3 is 17 residues. The V and J ends lost 4 bases and 0 bases, in that order; junction bases with no gene match: 9. Germline V gene data show CDR1 as PRHDT and CDR2 as FYEKMQ (reference sequence).

In nucleotides, the CDR3 is TGTGCCAGCAGCCCCGGGGTCTATGGCTACACCTTC. Translated, it gives CASSPGVYGYTF. The chain carries TRBV5-8 and TRBJ1-2; no definite D call. V was clipped by 4 bases and J by 4 bases, with 8 bases between them. Germline CDR1 is SGHTS and CDR2 is YDEGEE. The CDR3 is 12 amino acids.

This chain uses TRBV5-4 with TRBJ2-5; 7 positions agree with TRBD2. The germline V gene has CDR1 SGHNT and CDR2 YYREEE (reference sequence). V lost 2 bases, J lost 5 bases, and 9 bases stayed unmatched. CDR3 length: 15 residues. The CDR3 DNA reads TGTGCCAGCAGCTTCGGGACTACCCCGGGGGAGACCCAGTACTTC. Translating it yields CASSFGTTPGETQYF. The full variable domain, its missing parts supplied by reference TRBV5-4 and TRBJ2-5, is ETGVTQSPTHLIKTRGQQVTLRCSSQSGHNTVSWYQQALGQGPQFIFQYYREEENGRGNFPPRFSGLQFPNYSSELNVNALELDDSALYLCASSFGTTPGETQYFGPGTRLLVL.

This sequence joins TRBV12-3 or TRBV12-4 and TRBJ2-1, with unresolved D. This CDR3 has 11 residues. The germline V and J ends were trimmed by 4 bases and 4 bases, with 2 bases remaining between them. CDR3 in DNA: TGTGCCAGCAGTTATTACAATGAGCAGTTCTTC. Protein: CASSYYNEQFF.

This rearrangement joins TRBV27 to TRBJ1-1; tentative D call: TRBD1 (6 bases). Trimming left V 1 base short and J 5 bases short, with 11 bases between. Germline V gives CDR1 MNHEY, CDR2 SMNVEV (reference sequence). This CDR3 region has 14 residues. The CDR3 DNA follows: TGTGCCAGCAGTTTATTAGGGGGGTGGACTGAAGCTTTCTTT. Its translation is CASSLLGGWTEAFF.